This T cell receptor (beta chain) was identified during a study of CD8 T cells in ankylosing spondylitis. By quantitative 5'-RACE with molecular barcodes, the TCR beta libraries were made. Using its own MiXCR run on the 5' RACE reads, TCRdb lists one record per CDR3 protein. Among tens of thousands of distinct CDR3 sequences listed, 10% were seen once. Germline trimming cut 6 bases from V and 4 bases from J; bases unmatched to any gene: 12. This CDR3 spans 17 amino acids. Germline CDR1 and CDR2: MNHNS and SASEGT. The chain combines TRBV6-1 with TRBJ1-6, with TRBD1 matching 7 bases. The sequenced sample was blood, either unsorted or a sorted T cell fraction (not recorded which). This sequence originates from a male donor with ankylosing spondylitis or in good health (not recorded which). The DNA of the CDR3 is TGTGCCAGCAGACAAACAGGGGACCTGGTTTATAATTCACCCCTCCACTTT. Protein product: CASRQTGDLVYNSPLHF.